The clone carrying this TCR beta chain was counted ten times or more. These data come from a study of molecular identifiers for immune sequencing clone quantification. This CDR3 is 18 amino acids long. V lost 7 bases and J 0 bases, leaving 19 bases between the germline ends. Per germline, CDR1 SGHTA and CDR2 FQGNSA. TCRdb ran MiXCR on the PCR reads and lists one entry per CDR3 protein. The data show around 460,000 distinct CDR3 sequences, approximately 25% seen once. The chain combines TRBV7-2 with TRBJ1-6; D is possibly TRBD1 (5 bases). The material sequenced was naive CD8+ T cells from blood, with Jurkat cell RNA spiked in. Subset: FACS-sorted CD8+CD4-CCR7+CD45RA+ naive T cells. The receptor's source is a human donor in good health. Some libraries in this study had Jurkat cell RNA spiked in. CDR3 residues: CASTEDGHPSSYNSPLHF. CDR3 sequence (DNA): TGTGCCAGCACCGAAGATGGACACCCGAGCTCCTATAATTCACCCCTCCACTTT.